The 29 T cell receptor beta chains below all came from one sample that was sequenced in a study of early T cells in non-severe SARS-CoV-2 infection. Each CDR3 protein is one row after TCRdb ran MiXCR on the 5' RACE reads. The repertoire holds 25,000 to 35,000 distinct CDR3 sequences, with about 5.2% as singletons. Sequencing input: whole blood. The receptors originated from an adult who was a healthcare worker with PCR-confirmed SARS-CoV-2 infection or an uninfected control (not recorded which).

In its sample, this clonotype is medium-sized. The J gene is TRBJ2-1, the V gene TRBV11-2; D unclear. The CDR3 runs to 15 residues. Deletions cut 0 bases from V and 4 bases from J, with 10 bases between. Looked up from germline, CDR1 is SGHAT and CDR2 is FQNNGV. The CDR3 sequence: CASSLDFPTYNEQFF. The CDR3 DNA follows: TGTGCCAGCAGCTTAGATTTCCCGACTTACAATGAGCAGTTCTTC.

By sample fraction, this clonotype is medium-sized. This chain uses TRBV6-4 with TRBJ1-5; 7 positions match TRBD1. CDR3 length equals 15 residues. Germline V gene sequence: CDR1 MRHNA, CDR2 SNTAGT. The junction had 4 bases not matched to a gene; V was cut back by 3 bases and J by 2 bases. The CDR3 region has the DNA TGTGCCAGCAGTGAAACAGGACAGGGCAATCAGCCCCAGCATTTT. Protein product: CASSETGQGNQPQHF.

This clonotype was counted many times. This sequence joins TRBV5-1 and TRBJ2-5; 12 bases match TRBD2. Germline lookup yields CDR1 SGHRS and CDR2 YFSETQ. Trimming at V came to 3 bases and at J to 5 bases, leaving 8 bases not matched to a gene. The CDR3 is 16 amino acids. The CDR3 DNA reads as TGCGCCAGCAGCTCCGGCACTAGCGGGAGGCAGGAGACCCAGTACTTC. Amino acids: CASSSGTSGRQETQYF.

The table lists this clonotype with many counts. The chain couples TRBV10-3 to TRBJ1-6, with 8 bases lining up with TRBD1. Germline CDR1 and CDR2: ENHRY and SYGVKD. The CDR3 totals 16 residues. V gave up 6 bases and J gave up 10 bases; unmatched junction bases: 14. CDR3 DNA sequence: TGTGCCATCAGGGACATCGAGCAGGGGGCAAGGTCACCCCTCCACTTT. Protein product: CAIRDIEQGARSPLHF.

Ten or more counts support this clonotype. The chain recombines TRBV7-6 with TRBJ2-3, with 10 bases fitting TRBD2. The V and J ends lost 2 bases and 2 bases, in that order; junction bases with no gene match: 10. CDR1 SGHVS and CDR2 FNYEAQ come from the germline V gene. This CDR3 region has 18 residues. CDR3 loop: CASSLYSASGSTTDTQYF. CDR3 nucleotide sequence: TGTGCCAGCAGCTTATATTCCGCTAGCGGGAGTACCACAGATACGCAGTATTTT.

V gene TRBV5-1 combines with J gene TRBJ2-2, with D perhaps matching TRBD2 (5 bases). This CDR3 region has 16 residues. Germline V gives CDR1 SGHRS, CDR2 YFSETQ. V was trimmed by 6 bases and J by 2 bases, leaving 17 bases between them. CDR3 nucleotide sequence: TGCGCCAGCACCAGGACTTACAACGCAAACACCGGGGAGCTGTTTTTT. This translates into CASTRTYNANTGELFF.

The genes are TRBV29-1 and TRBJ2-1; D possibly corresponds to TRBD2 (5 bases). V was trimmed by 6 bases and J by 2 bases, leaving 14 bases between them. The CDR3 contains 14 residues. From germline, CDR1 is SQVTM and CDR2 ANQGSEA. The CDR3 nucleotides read TGCAGCGTCGGAGCGGATTGGGCCTACAATGAGCAGTTCTTC. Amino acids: CSVGADWAYNEQFF.

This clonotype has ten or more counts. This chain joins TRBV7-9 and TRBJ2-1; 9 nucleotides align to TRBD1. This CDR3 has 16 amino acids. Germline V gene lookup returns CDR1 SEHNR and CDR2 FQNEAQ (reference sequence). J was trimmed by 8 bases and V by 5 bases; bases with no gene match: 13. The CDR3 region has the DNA TGTGCCAGCAGCCTATGGGGGGGACAGGGTCTGTATGAGCAGTTCTTC. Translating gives CASSLWGGQGLYEQFF.

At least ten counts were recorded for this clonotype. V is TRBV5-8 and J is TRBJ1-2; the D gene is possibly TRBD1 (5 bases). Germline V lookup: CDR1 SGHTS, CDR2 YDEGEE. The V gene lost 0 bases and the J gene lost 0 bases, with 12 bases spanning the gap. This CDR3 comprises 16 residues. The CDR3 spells CASSLGGTHSNYGYTF. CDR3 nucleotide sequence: TGTGCCAGCAGCTTGGGTGGGACCCACTCTAACTATGGCTACACCTTC.

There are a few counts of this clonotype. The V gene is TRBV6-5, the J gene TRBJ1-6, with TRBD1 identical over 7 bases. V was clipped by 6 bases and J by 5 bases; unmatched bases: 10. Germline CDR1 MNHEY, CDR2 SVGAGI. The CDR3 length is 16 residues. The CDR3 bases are TGTGCCAGCAGGCCACAGGGGAATGGGAATAATTCACCCCTCCACTTT. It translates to CASRPQGNGNNSPLHF.

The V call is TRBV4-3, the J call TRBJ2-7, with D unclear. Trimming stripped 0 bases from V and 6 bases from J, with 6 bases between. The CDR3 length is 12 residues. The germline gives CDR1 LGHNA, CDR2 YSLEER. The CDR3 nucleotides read TGCGCCAGCAGCCAAGATCAACGCGAGCAGTACTTC. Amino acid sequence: CASSQDQREQYF.

CDR3 loop: CSVEGTEQFF. CDR3 sequence (DNA): TGCAGCGTTGAAGGGACTGAGCAGTTCTTC. V is TRBV29-1 and J is TRBJ2-1; D not resolved. Germline V gene data show CDR1 as SQVTM and CDR2 as ANQGSEA. The CDR3 covers 10 residues. The V gene lost 1 base and the J gene lost 9 bases, with 4 bases spanning the gap.

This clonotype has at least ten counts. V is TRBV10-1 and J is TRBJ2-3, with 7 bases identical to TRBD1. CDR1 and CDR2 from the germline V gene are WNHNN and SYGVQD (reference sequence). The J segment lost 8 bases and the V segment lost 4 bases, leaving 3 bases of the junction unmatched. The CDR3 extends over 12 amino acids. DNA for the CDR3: TGCGCCAGCAGTGCACAGGGGTTTACGCAGTATTTT. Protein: CASSAQGFTQYF.

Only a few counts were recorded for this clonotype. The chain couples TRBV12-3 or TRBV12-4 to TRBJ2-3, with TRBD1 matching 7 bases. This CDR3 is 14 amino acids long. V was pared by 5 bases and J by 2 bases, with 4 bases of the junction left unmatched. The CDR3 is CASSPGQHTDTQYF. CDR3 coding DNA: TGTGCCAGCAGTCCGGGACAGCACACAGATACGCAGTATTTT.

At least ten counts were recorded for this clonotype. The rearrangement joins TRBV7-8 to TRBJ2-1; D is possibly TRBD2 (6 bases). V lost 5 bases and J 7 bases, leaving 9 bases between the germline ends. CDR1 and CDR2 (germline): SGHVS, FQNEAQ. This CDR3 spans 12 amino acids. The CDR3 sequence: CASSPEGNEQFF. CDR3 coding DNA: TGTGCCAGCAGCCCGGAGGGAAATGAGCAGTTCTTC.

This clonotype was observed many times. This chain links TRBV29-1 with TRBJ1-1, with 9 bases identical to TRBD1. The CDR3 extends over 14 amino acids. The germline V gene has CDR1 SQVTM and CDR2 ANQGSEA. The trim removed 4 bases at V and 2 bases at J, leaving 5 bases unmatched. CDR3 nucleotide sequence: TGCAGCGTTGCCCGGACAGGGGAAAACACTGAAGCTTTCTTT. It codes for CSVARTGENTEAFF.

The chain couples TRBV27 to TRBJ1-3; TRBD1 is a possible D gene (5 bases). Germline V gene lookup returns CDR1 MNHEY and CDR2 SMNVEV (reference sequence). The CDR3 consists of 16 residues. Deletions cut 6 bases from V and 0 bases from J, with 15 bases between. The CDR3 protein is CASRGVGVSSGNTIYF. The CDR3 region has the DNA TGTGCCAGCAGAGGGGTAGGGGTTTCCTCTGGAAACACCATATATTTT.

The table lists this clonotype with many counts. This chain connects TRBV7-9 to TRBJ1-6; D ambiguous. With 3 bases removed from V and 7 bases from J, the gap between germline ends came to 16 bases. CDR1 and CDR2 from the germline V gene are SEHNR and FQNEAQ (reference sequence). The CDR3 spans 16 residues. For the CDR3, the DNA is TGTGCCAGCAGCTTTAGACCGAGACAACCGAATTCACCCCTCCACTTT. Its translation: CASSFRPRQPNSPLHF.

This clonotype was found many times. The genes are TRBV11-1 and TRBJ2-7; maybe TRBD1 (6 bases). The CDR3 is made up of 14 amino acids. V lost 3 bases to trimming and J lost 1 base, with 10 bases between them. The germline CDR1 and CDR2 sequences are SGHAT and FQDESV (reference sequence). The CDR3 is CASSFGDRSYEQYF. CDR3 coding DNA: TGTGCCAGCAGCTTTGGAGACAGGTCCTACGAGCAGTACTTC.

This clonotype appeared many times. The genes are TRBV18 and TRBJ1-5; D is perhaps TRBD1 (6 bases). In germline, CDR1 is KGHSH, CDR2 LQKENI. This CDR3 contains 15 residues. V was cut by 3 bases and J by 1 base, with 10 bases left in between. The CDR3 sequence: CASSPTGASNQPQHF. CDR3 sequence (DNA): TGTGCCAGCTCACCGACGGGGGCGAGCAATCAGCCCCAGCATTTT.

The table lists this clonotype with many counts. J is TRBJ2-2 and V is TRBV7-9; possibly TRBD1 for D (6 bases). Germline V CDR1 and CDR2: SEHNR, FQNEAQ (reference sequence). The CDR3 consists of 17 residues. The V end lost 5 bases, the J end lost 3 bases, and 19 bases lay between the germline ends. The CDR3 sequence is CASSRRWAGVYTGELFF. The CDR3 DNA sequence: TGTGCCAGCAGCCGACGTTGGGCAGGGGTCTACACCGGGGAGCTGTTTTTT.

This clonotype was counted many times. The CDR3 coding sequence is TGTGCCAGCAGCTTAGCGTATTCTAGCGAGCAGTACTTC. Translation gives CASSLAYSSEQYF. The genes are TRBV7-9 and TRBJ2-7, with D unclear. The CDR3 spans 13 residues. Germline V lookup: CDR1 SEHNR, CDR2 FQNEAQ (reference sequence). V gave up 0 bases and J gave up 6 bases, with 9 bases separating them.

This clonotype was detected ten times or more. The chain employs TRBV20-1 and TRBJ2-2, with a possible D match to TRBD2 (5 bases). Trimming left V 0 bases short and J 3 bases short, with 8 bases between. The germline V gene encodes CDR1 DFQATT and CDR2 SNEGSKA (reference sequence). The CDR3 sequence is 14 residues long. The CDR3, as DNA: TGCAGTGCTAGAGAGTCTAGCTACACCGGGGAGCTGTTTTTT. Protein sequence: CSARESSYTGELFF.

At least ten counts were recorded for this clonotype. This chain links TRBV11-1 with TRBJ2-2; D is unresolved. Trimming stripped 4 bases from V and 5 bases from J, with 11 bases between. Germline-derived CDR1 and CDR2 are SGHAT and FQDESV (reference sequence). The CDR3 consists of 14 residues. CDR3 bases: TGTGCCAGCAGCTCGTCCCAGGCTACCGGGGAGCTGTTTTTT. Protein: CASSSSQATGELFF.

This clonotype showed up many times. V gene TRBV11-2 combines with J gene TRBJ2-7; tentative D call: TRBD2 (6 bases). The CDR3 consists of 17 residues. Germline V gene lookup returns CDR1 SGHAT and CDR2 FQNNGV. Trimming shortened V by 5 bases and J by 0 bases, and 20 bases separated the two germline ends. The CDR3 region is CASSHPGGGKRSYEQYF. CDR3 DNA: TGTGCCAGCAGCCACCCCGGCGGCGGGAAGCGCTCCTACGAGCAGTACTTC.

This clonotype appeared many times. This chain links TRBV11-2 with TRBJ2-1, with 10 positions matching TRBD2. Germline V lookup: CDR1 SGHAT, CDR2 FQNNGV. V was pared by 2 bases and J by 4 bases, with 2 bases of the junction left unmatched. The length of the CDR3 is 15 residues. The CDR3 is CASSLLAGAYNEQFF. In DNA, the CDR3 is TGTGCCAGCAGCTTACTAGCGGGAGCGTACAATGAGCAGTTCTTC.

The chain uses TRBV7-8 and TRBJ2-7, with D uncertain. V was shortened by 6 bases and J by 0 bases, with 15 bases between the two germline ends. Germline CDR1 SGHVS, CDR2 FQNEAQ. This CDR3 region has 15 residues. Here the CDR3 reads CASRKLEILSYEQYF. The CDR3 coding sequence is TGTGCCAGCAGGAAACTGGAAATACTCTCCTACGAGCAGTACTTC.

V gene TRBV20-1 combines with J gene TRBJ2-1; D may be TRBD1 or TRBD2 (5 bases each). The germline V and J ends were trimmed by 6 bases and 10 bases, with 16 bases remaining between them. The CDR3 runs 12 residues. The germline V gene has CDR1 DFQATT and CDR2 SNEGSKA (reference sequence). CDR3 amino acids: CSAPPAGREQFF. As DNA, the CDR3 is TGCAGTGCACCCCCGGCAGGGAGAGAGCAGTTCTTC.

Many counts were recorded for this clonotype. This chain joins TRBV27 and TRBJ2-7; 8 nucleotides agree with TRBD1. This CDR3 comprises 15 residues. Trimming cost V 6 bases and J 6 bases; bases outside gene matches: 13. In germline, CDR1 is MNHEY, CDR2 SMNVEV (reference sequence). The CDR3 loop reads CASRDGQGHEGEQYF. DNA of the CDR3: TGTGCCAGCAGAGACGGACAGGGACACGAGGGCGAGCAGTACTTC.